The 26 T cell receptor beta chains below were found in one sample sequenced in a study of blood T cell repertoires in COVID-19. Repertoires were generated with immunoSEQ multiplex PCR, while TCRdb's copy carries only in-frame clones and drops some. The sample includes about 5,900 clones, roughly nine tenths seen only once; the top ten take roughly 18%. Sequenced sample: peripheral blood. Receptor source: a human donor in a cohort sampled during active COVID-19.

The chain employs TRBV9 and TRBJ1-1; 7 bases are shared with TRBD1. Germline values: CDR1 SGDLS, CDR2 YYNGEE. V gave up 0 bases and J gave up 4 bases; unmatched junction bases: 12. The CDR3 is made up of 17 amino acids. CDR3 sequence reads: CASSVVITGAVGTEAFF. The CDR3 DNA follows: TGTGCCAGCAGCGTAGTTATAACAGGGGCGGTTGGCACTGAAGCTTTCTTT. The full variable domain, completed using reference TRBV9 and TRBJ1-1, is DSGVTQTPKHLITATGQRVTLRCSPRSGDLSVYWYQQSLDQGLQFLIQYYNGEERAKGNILERFSAQQFPDLHSELNLSSLELGDSALYFCASSVVITGAVGTEAFFGQGTRLTVV.

V and J are TRBV30 and TRBJ2-1; tentatively, D is TRBD2 (6 bases). The ends were cut back, 7 bases at V and 4 bases at J, with 17 bases in the middle. The CDR3 is 14 residues long. The germline gives CDR1 GTSNPN, CDR2 SVGIG (reference sequence). For the CDR3, the DNA is TGTGCCTCCTCCCCGGGTAGCGGATACAATGAGCAGTTCTTC. Residues: CASSPGSGYNEQFF.

The rearrangement links TRBV13 to TRBJ2-7; tentative D call: TRBD2 (7 bases). The CDR3 totals 13 residues. Trimming took 1 base from V and 6 from J, leaving 10 bases between them. The germline CDR1 and CDR2 sequences are PRHDT and FYEKMQ (reference sequence). CDR3 DNA: TGTGCCAGCAGCTTAGAGGGAGGGGGCGAGCAGTACTTC. Protein product: CASSLEGGGEQYF.

Only a few counts were recorded for this clone. The chain combines TRBV6-5 with TRBJ2-2; D perhaps matches TRBD1 (5 bases). V lost 6 bases, J lost 6 bases, and 14 bases lay in between. Germline loops: CDR1 MNHEY, CDR2 SVGAGI. This CDR3 is built from 14 residues. CDR3 coding DNA: TGTGCCAGCAGAATCGAAAGGGGTTCCGGGGAGCTGTTTTTT. The encoded protein is CASRIERGSGELFF.

The chain couples TRBV5-1 to TRBJ2-1, with D perhaps TRBD1 (6 bases). V was clipped by 4 bases and J by 6 bases, with 14 bases between them. The CDR3 runs to 14 residues. The V gene's germline CDR1 is SGHRS and CDR2 YFSETQ. This CDR3 reads CASSPWTVPNEQFF. CDR3 in DNA: TGCGCCAGCAGCCCATGGACAGTTCCCAATGAGCAGTTCTTC. Together with reference TRBV5-1 and TRBJ2-1, the CDR3 gives the full variable domain: KAGVTQTPRYLIKTRGQQVTLSCSPISGHRSVSWYQQTPGQGLQFLFEYFSETQRNKGNFPGRFSGRQFSNSRSEMNVSTLELGDSALYLCASSPWTVPNEQFFGPGTRLTVL.

The V call is TRBV2, the J call TRBJ2-7; 7 bases match TRBD2. CDR3 size: 12 residues. Germline lookup yields CDR1 SNHLY and CDR2 FYNNEI. After removal of 11 bases from V and 6 bases from J, the junction contained 10 bases not matched to a gene. The CDR3 bases are TGTGCCGGGCGGGACTACCTTAGCGAGCAGTACTTC. Translation: CAGRDYLSEQYF.

There are a few counts of this clone. The rearrangement uses TRBV7-9 and TRBJ2-5, with 8 positions matching TRBD1. From germline, CDR1 is SEHNR and CDR2 FQNEAQ (reference sequence). V shed 8 bases and J 2 bases; nucleotides not matched to a gene: 13. This CDR3 is built from 16 residues. CDR3 bases: TGTGCCAGCCTAGCCCGGGGCAGGGGGCGGCAAGAGACCCAGTACTTC. The encoded protein is CASLARGRGRQETQYF.

This clone was seen a few times. The V call is TRBV9, the J call TRBJ1-1, with D possibly matching TRBD1 (6 bases). The CDR3 extends over 14 amino acids. V was cut by 4 bases and J by 1 base, with 11 bases left in between. Germline values: CDR1 SGDLS, CDR2 YYNGEE. The CDR3 loop reads CASSQGHPNTEAFF. In DNA, the CDR3 is TGTGCCAGCAGCCAGGGACACCCGAACACTGAAGCTTTCTTT. Drawing the rest from reference TRBV9 and TRBJ1-1, the complete variable domain is DSGVTQTPKHLITATGQRVTLRCSPRSGDLSVYWYQQSLDQGLQFLIQYYNGEERAKGNILERFSAQQFPDLHSELNLSSLELGDSALYFCASSQGHPNTEAFFGQGTRLTVV.

CDR3 DNA sequence: TGTGCCAGCAGCCAGGACAGGGTGCGCGAGCAGTACTTC. Protein sequence: CASSQDRVREQYF. The rearrangement uses TRBV11-2 and TRBJ2-7; TRBD1 agrees at 8 bases. The CDR3 has 13 residues. With 5 bases clipped from V and 6 bases from J, the junction kept 6 bases outside the gene matches. CDR1 is SGHAT, CDR2 FQNNGV, per germline.

This chain uses TRBV11-2 with TRBJ2-7, with 8 bases matching TRBD1. Germline V gives CDR1 SGHAT, CDR2 FQNNGV. The CDR3 runs to 13 residues. J was trimmed by 3 bases and V by 7 bases; bases with no gene match: 5. The CDR3 DNA follows: TGTGCCAGCACCGTAGGACAGGGCTACGAGCAGTACTTC. This gives the protein CASTVGQGYEQYF.

The J gene is TRBJ1-2, the V gene TRBV2; 7 nucleotides agree with TRBD1. Per the germline V gene, CDR1 is SNHLY and CDR2 is FYNNEI. CDR3 length equals 15 residues. V lost 6 bases, J lost 4 bases, and 11 bases stayed unmatched. The CDR3 DNA reads TGTGCCAGCAGGCCTAGGGACAGCCCTTTCTATGGCTACACCTTC. Residues: CASRPRDSPFYGYTF.

The V call is TRBV27, the J call TRBJ1-4, with TRBD1 matching 11 bases. Germline V gives CDR1 MNHEY, CDR2 SMNVEV (reference sequence). Trimming removed 6 bases from V and 7 bases from J; junction bases left unmatched: 7. The CDR3 sequence is 15 residues long. The DNA of the CDR3 is TGTGCCAGCAGGAGGACAGGGGGCAGGACTGAAAAACTGTTTTTT. Encoded protein: CASRRTGGRTEKLFF.

The chain is built from TRBV3-1 (or the pseudogene TRBV3-2) and TRBJ2-3; TRBD1 matches 8 bases. The CDR3 length is 15 residues. The ends lost 3 bases at V and 6 bases at J; junction bases unmatched: 8. Germline CDR1 LGHDT, CDR2 YNNKEL (reference sequence). The CDR3 reads CASSQHRGLMDTQYF. The CDR3 DNA follows: TGTGCCAGCAGCCAGCACAGGGGGTTAATGGATACGCAGTATTTT.

The chain links TRBV12-1 to TRBJ1-1. TRBV12-1 is labeled a pseudogene. This CDR3 spans 13 amino acids. CDR3 protein: CASSFGENTEAFF. Written as DNA, the CDR3 is TGTGCCAGCAGCTTCGGAGAGAACACTGAAGCTTTCTTT.

The chain couples TRBV30 to TRBJ1-6, with 7 bases matching TRBD1. The CDR3 totals 15 residues. J gave up 5 bases and V 3 bases, and 7 bases lay outside the gene matches. Germline CDR1 GTSNPN, CDR2 SVGIG (reference sequence). The DNA for the CDR3 is TGTGCCTGGAGGTTGGGGACAGCAGATAATTCACCCCTCCACTTT. Its translation: CAWRLGTADNSPLHF.

The V call is TRBV11-3, the J call TRBJ1-2, with 7 bases matching TRBD1. There are 13 residues in the CDR3. V shed 3 bases, J shed 2 bases, and the junction held 0 bases outside the gene matches. Germline CDR1 reads SGHNT; CDR2 reads YENEEA. The CDR3 nucleotides are TGTGCCAGCAGCTTCAGGGGGAACTATGGCTACACCTTC. Its translation: CASSFRGNYGYTF.

The chain employs TRBV25-1 and TRBJ2-7; perhaps TRBD1 as D (5 bases). This CDR3 spans 15 amino acids. With 1 base removed from V and 1 base from J, the gap between germline ends came to 11 bases. Germline CDR1 reads MGHDK; CDR2 reads SYGVNS. The CDR3 is CASSESNKGSYEQYF. In nucleotides, the CDR3 is TGTGCCAGCAGTGAATCAAACAAGGGGTCCTACGAGCAGTACTTC.

This clone showed up just a few times. The CDR3 nucleotides read TGTGCCAGCAGCCACAGCCCCGTCTACGAGCAGTACTTC. Translating it yields CASSHSPVYEQYF. The chain links TRBV6-5 to TRBJ2-7; D call uncertain. From germline, CDR1 is MNHEY and CDR2 SVGAGI. The ends were cut back, 6 bases at V and 3 bases at J, with 12 bases in the middle. The CDR3 contains 13 residues.

V is TRBV4-1 and J is TRBJ1-3, with 10 bases aligning to TRBD1. The CDR3 has 15 residues. With V trimmed by 1 base and J by 3 bases, 0 bases remained unmatched. Germline CDR1 is MGHRA and CDR2 is YSYEKL. The CDR3, as DNA: TGCGCCAGCAGCCAAGGGACAGGGGGTGGAAACACCATATATTTT. Its translation is CASSQGTGGGNTIYF.

V is TRBV30 and J is TRBJ1-3; D remains unclear. This CDR3 region has 15 residues. From germline, CDR1 is GTSNPN and CDR2 SVGIG (reference sequence). V shed 0 bases and J shed 0 bases, with 9 bases lying between them. The CDR3 sequence is CAWSVRGYSGNTIYF. For the CDR3, the DNA is TGTGCCTGGAGTGTACGGGGATACTCTGGAAACACCATATATTTT.

This chain links TRBV3-1 (or the pseudogene TRBV3-2) with TRBJ2-5; the match to TRBD2 covers 8 bases. This CDR3 has 15 residues. CDR1 and CDR2 from the germline V gene are LGHDT and YNNKEL (reference sequence). V was pared by 4 bases and J by 4 bases, with 8 bases of the junction left unmatched. The CDR3 here is CASSLGVAGLETQYF. The CDR3 region has the DNA TGTGCCAGCAGCCTCGGGGTAGCGGGGTTAGAGACCCAGTACTTC.

The chain uses TRBV2 and TRBJ2-5; possibly TRBD2 for D (7 bases). Trimming took off 6 bases at V and 1 base at J, with 18 bases between the two ends. Germline V gene sequence: CDR1 SNHLY, CDR2 FYNNEI. The CDR3 consists of 16 residues. CDR3 sequence: CASSLGGGAFQETQYF. Here the CDR3 DNA reads TGTGCCAGCAGCTTAGGGGGGGGCGCGTTCCAAGAGACCCAGTACTTC.

The CDR3 loop reads CSVVRGARGTEAFF. In DNA form, the CDR3 reads TGCAGCGTTGTGCGGGGGGCGCGGGGCACTGAAGCTTTCTTT. The chain is built from TRBV29-1 and TRBJ1-1, with D maybe TRBD1 (6 bases). The CDR3 length is 14 residues. Germline V gene data show CDR1 as SQVTM and CDR2 as ANQGSEA. The V gene lost 4 bases and the J gene lost 4 bases, with 16 bases spanning the gap.

The CDR3 spells CASSQVNGYTF. The CDR3 coding sequence is TGTGCCAGCAGCCAAGTAAATGGCTACACCTTC. This sequence joins TRBV3-1 (or the pseudogene TRBV3-2) and TRBJ1-2; D uncertain. Deletions cut 1 base from V and 6 bases from J, with 3 bases between. Germline lookup yields CDR1 LGHDT and CDR2 YNNKEL (reference sequence). The length of the CDR3 is 11 residues.

This clone was observed a handful of times. The V gene is TRBV5-4, the J gene TRBJ2-1; 10 bases are shared with TRBD2. The germline V gene encodes CDR1 SGHNT and CDR2 YYREEE (reference sequence). There are 17 residues in the CDR3. V gave up 3 bases and J gave up 8 bases; unmatched junction bases: 14. CDR3 residues: CASSSRGGSGGADEQFF. The CDR3 nucleotides are TGTGCCAGCAGCTCTCGTGGAGGCAGCGGGGGGGCCGATGAGCAGTTCTTC.

V usage is TRBV5-4 and J usage is TRBJ1-5; no clear D gene. Trimming shortened V by 0 bases and J by 0 bases, and 7 bases separated the two germline ends. The CDR3 runs to 15 residues. CDR1 SGHNT and CDR2 YYREEE come from the germline V gene (reference sequence). The CDR3 DNA is TGTGCCAGCAGCTTGGAACCACATAGCAATCAGCCCCAGCATTTT. Its protein is CASSLEPHSNQPQHF.